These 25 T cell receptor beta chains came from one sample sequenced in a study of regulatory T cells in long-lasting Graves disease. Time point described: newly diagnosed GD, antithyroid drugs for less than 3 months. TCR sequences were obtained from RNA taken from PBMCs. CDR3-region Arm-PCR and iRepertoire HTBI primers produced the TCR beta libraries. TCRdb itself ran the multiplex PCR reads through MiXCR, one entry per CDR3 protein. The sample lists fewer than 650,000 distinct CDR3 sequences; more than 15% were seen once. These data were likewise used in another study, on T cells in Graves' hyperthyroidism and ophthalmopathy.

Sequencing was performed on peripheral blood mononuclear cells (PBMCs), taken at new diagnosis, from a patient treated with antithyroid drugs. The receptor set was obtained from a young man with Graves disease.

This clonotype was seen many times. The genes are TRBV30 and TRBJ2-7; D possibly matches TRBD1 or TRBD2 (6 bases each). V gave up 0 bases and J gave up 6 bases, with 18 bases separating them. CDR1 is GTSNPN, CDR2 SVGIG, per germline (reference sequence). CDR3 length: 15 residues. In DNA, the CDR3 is TGTGCCTGGAGTGTGGGGGCGGGGTCCCGCGCCGAGCAGTACTTC. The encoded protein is CAWSVGAGSRAEQYF.

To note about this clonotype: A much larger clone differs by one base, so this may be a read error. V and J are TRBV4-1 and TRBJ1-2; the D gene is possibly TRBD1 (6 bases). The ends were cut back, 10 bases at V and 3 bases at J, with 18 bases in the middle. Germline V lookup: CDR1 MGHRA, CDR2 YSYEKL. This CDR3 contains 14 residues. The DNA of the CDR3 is TGCGCCAACCGCGGGGGCAGGGGCCACTATGGCTACACCTTC. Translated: CANRGGRGHYGYTF.

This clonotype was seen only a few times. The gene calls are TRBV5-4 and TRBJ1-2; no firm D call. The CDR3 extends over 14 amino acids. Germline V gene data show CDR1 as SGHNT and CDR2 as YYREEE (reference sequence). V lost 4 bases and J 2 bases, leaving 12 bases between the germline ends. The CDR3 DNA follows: TGTGCCAGCAGCACCGGGCGGGAGAACTATGGCTACACCTTC. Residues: CASSTGRENYGYTF.

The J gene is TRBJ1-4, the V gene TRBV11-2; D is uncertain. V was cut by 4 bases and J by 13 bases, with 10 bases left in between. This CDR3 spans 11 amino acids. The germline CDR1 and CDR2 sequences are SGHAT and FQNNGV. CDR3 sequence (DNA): TGTGCCAGCAGCTCGGTAGGGAGACTGTTTTTT. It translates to CASSSVGRLFF. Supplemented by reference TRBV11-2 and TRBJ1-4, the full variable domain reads EAGVAQSPRYKIIEKRQSVAFWCNPISGHATLYWYQQILGQGPKLLIQFQNNGVVDDSQLPKDRFSAERLKGVDSTLKIQPAKLEDSAVYLCASSSVGRLFFGSGTQLSVL.

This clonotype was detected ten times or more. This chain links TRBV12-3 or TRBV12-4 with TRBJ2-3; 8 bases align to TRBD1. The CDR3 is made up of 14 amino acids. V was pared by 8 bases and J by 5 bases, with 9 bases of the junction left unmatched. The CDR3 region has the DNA TGTGCCAGCCTCAGGGGGCAAGTGGGAGATACGCAGTATTTT. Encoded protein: CASLRGQVGDTQYF.

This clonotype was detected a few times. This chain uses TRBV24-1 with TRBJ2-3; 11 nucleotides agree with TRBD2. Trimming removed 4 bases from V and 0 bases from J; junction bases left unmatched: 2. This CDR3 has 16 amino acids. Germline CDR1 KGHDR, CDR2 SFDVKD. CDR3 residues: CATSDPSGRSTDTQYF. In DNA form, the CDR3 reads TGTGCCACCAGTGACCCTAGCGGGAGGAGCACAGATACGCAGTATTTT.

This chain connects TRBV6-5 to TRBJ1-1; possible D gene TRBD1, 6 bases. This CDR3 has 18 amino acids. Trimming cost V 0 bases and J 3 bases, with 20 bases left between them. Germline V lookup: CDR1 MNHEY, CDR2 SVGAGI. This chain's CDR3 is CASSYSTGNHFRDTEAFF. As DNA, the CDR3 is TGTGCCAGCAGTTACTCAACAGGGAACCACTTTAGGGACACTGAAGCTTTCTTT.

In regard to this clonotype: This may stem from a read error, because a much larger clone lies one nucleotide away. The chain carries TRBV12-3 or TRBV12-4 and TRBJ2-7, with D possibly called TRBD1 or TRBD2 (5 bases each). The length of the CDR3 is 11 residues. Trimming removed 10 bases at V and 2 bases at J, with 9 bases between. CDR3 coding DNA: TGTGCCACCGGGACCGCCTACGAGCAGTACTTC. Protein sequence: CATGTAYEQYF.

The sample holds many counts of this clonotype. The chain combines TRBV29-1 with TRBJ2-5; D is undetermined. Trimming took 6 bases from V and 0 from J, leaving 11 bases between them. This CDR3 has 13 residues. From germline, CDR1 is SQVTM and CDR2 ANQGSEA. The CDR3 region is CSVSGRYQETQYF. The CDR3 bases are TGCAGCGTCTCTGGCAGGTACCAAGAGACCCAGTACTTC.

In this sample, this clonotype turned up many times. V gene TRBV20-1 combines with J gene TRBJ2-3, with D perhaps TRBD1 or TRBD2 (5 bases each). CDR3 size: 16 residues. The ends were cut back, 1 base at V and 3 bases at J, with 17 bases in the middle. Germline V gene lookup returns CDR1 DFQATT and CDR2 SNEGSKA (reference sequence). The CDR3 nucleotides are TGCAGTGCTAGAGCTCGTCGGGGCCAAAGGACAGATACGCAGTATTTT. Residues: CSARARRGQRTDTQYF.

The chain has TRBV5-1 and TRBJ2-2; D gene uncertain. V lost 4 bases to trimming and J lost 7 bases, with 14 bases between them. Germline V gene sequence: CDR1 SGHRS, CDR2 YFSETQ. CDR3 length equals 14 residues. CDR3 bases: TGCGCCAGCAGCCGAGAGGCAGGCTACGGGGAGCTGTTTTTT. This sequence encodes CASSREAGYGELFF.

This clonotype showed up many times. The DNA for the CDR3 is TGTGCCAGCAGTCGCTACAATGAGCAGTTCTTC. Its protein is CASSRYNEQFF. J is TRBJ2-1 and V is TRBV27; unclear D gene. The CDR3 sequence is 11 residues long. From germline, CDR1 is MNHEY and CDR2 SMNVEV (reference sequence). Deletions cut 5 bases from V and 3 bases from J, with 2 bases between.

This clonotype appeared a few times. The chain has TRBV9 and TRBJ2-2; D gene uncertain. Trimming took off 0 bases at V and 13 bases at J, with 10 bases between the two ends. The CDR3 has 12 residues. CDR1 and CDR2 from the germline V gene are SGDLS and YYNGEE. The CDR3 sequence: CASSVGSSRLFF. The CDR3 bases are TGTGCCAGCAGCGTAGGAAGCAGTCGGCTGTTTTTT.

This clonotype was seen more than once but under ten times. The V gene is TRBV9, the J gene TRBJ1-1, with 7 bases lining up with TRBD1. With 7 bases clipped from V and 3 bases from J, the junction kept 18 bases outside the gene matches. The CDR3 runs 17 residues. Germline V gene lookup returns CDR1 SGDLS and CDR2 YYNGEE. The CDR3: CASGRGPGSVGDTEAFF. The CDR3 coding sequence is TGTGCCAGCGGGAGGGGGCCAGGAAGTGTAGGAGACACTGAAGCTTTCTTT.

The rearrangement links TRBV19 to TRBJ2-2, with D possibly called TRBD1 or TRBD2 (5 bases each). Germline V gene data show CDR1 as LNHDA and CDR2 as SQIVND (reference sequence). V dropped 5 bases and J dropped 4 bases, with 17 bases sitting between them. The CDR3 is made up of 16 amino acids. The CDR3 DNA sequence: TGTGCCAGTAGTCTTCGGTCGGGGACGGGCACCGGGGAGCTGTTTTTT. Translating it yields CASSLRSGTGTGELFF. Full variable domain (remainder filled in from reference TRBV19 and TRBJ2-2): DGGITQSPKYLFRKEGQNVTLSCEQNLNHDAMYWYRQDPGQGLRLIYYSQIVNDFQKGDIAEGYSVSREKKESFPLTVTSAQKNPTAFYLCASSLRSGTGTGELFFGEGSRLTVL.

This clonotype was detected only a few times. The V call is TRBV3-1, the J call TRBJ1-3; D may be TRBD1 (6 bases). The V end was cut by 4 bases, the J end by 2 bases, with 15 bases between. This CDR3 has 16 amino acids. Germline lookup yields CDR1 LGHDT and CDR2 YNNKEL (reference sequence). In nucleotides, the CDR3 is TGTGCCAGCAGCCTAGGGGGGGGCCCAGCTGGAAACACCATATATTTT. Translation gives CASSLGGGPAGNTIYF.

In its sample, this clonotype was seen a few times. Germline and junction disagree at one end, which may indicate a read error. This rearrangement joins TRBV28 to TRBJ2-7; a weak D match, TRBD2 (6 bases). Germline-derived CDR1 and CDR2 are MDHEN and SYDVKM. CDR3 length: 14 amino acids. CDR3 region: CASARGGNSYEQHF. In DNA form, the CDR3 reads TGTGCCAGCGCTAGGGGCGGGAACTCCTACGAGCAGCACTTC.

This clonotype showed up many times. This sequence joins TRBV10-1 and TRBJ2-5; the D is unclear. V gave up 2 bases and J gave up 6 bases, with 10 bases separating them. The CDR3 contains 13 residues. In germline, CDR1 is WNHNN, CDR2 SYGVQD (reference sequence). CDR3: CASSEAGKKTQYF. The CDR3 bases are TGCGCCAGCAGTGAGGCTGGCAAGAAGACCCAGTACTTC.

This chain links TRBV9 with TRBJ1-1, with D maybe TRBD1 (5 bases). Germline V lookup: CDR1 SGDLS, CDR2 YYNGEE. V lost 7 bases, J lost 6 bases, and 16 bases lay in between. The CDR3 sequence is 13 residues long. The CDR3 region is CASSLDVRAEAFF. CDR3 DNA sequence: TGTGCCAGCTCCCTCGACGTCAGGGCTGAAGCTTTCTTT.

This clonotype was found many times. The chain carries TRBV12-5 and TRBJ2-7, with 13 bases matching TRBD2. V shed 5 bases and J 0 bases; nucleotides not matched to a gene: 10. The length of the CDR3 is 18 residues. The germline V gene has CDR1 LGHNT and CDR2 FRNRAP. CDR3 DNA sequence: TGTGCTAGTGGTCGCCAGGGGACTAGCGGGACTAGCTCCTACGAGCAGTACTTC. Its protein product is CASGRQGTSGTSSYEQYF.

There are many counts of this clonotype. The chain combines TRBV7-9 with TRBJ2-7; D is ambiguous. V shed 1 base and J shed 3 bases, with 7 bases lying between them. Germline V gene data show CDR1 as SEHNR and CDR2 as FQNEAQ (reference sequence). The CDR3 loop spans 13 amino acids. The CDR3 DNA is TGTGCCAGCAGCTTAGAGACAAACTACGAGCAGTACTTC. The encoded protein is CASSLETNYEQYF.

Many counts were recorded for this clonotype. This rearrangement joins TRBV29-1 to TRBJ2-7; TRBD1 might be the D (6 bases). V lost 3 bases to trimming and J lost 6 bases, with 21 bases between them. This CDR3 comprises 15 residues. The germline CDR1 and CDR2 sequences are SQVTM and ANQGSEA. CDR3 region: CSVDSSGASPIEQYF. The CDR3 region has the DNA TGCAGCGTTGACAGTTCAGGGGCGTCTCCTATCGAGCAGTACTTC.

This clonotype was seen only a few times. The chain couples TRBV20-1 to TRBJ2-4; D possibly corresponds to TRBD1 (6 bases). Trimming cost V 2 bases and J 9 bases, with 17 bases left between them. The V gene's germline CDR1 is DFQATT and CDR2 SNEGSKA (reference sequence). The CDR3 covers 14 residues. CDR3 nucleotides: TGCAGTGCTAGAAATCACAGGGAAAGAGGCATTCAGTACTTC. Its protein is CSARNHRERGIQYF.

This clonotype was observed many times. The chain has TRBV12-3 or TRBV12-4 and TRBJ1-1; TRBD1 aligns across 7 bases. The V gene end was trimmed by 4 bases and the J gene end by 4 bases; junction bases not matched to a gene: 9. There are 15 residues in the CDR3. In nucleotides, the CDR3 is TGTGCCAGCAGTTCACAGGGGTATCCAAGCACTGAAGCTTTCTTT. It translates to CASSSQGYPSTEAFF.

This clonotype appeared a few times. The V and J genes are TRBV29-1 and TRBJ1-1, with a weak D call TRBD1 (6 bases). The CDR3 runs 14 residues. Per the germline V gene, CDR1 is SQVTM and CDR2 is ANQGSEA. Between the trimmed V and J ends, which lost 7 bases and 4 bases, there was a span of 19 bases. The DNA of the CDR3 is TGCAGCGCCGGATGGGAACAGGGTGGCACTGAAGCTTTCTTT. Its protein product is CSAGWEQGGTEAFF.